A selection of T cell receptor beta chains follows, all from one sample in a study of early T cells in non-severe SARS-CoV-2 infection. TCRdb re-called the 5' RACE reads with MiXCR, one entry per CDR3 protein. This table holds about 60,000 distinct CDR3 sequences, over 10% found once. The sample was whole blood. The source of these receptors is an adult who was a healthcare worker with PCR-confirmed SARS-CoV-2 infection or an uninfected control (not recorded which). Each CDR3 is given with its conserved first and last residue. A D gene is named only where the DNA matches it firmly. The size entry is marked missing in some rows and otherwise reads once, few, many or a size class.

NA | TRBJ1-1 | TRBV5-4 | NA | TGTGCCAGCAGCTCGAGGGGCTCTGAAGCTTTCTTT | CASSSRGSEAFF
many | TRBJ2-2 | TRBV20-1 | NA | TGCAGTGCTAAGGAGAGTAGGGACACCGGGGAGCTGTTTTTT | CSAKESRDTGELFF
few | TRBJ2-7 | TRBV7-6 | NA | TGTGCCAGCAGCTTAGATCGTCGGAGCTACGAGCAGTACTTC | CASSLDRRSYEQYF
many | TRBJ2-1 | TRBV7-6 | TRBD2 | TGTGCCAGCAGCTTAAGAGGTGTAGGACTAGCGGGTATCAGCTCCTACAATGAGCAGTTCTTC | CASSLRGVGLAGISSYNEQFF
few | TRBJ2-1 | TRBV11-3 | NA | TGTGCCAGCAGCCTAGTTGATTCGGAGAATGAGCAGTTCTTC | CASSLVDSENEQFF
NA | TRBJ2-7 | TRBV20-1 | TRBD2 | TGCAGTGCGGAGACTAGCGGGGGGCTCTACGAGCAGTACTTC | CSAETSGGLYEQYF
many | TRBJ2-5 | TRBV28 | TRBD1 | TGTGCCAGCAGTAAAACTACAGGGGGGGAGACCCAGTACTTC | CASSKTTGGETQYF
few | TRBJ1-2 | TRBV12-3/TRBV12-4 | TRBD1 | TGTGCCAGCAGCCCCAGGGGGGACTATGGCTACACCTTC | CASSPRGDYGYTF
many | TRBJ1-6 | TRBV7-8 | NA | TGTGCCAGCAGCTTAAAGAGTCCCTCCTATAATTCACCCCTCCACTTT | CASSLKSPSYNSPLHF
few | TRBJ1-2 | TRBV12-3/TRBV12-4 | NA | TGTGCCAGCAGTCTCCCGACGAACTATGGCTACACCTTC | CASSLPTNYGYTF
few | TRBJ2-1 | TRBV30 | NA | TGTGCCTGGAGTGACGGGGGGCCCAATGAGCAGTTCTTC | CAWSDGGPNEQFF
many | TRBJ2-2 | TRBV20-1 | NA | TGCAGTGCTAGAGGCCCAGGATGGCAGGAGATAAACACCGGGGAGCTGTTTTTT | CSARGPGWQEINTGELFF
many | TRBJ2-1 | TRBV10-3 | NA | TGTGCCAGCAGTAGTAGCGGCAATGAGCAGTTCTTC | CASSSSGNEQFF
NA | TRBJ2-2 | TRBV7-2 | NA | TGTGCCAGCAGCTTATTCGGACTGAACACCGGGGAGCTGTTTTTT | CASSLFGLNTGELFF
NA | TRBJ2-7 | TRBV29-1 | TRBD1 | TGCAGCGCAGGGACAGGGGCCTACGAGCAGTACTTC | CSAGTGAYEQYF
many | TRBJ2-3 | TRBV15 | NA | TGTGCCACCAGCAGAGATAGGGCGGATACGCAGTATTTT | CATSRDRADTQYF
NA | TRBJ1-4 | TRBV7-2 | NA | TGTGCCAGCAGCTTATGGGACGGCAATGAAAAACTGTTTTTT | CASSLWDGNEKLFF
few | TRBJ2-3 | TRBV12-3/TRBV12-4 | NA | TGTGCCAGCAGTTTTGGGCCGCGCACAGATACGCAGTATTTT | CASSFGPRTDTQYF
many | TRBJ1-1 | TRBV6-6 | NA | TGTGCCAGCAGTTTCAGGCTACCGCGCATGAACACTGAAGCTTTCTTT | CASSFRLPRMNTEAFF
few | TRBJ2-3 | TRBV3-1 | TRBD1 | TGTGCCAGCAACCCGACAGGGGGAGGCACAGATACGCAGTATTTT | CASNPTGGGTDTQYF
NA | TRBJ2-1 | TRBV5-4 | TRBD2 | TGTGCCAGCAGACCCCTAGCGGGGGGGGCCCTTGGTGAGCAGTTCTTC | CASRPLAGGALGEQFF
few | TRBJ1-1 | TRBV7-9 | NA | TGTGCCAGCAGCTCGCCGGTGAACACTGAAGCTTTCTTT | CASSSPVNTEAFF
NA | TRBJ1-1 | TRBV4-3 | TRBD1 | TGCGCCAGCAGCCAAGATACAGGGGAGAACACTGAAGCTTTCTTT | CASSQDTGENTEAFF
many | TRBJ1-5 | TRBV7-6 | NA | TGTGCCAGCAGCCCCATAGCCGGGGGTTTCAATCAGCCCCAGCATTTT | CASSPIAGGFNQPQHF
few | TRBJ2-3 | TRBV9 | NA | TGTGCCAGCAGCGGGGAAGGGAGCACAGATACGCAGTATTTT | CASSGEGSTDTQYF
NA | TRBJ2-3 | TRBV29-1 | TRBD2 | TGCAGCGTTGAAGTTCTTCCCCGACTAGCGTCGACAGATACGCAGTATTTT | CSVEVLPRLASTDTQYF
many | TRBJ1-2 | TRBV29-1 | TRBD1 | TGCAGCGTTGGGGGGATACGACAGGGACCAATTCAGAACTATGGCTACACCTTC | CSVGGIRQGPIQNYGYTF
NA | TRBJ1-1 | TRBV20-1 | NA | TGCAGTGCTAGAGCGGTCAGGGGAGCGGTGATGAACACTGAAGCTTTCTTT | CSARAVRGAVMNTEAFF
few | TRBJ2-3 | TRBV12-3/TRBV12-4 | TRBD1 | TGTGCCAGCAGTCTCGGACAGGGAGTTGATACGCAGTATTTT | CASSLGQGVDTQYF
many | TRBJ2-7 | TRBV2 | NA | TGTGCCAGCACCCAGGTATGGGGGGTCGGCGAGCAGTACTTC | CASTQVWGVGEQYF
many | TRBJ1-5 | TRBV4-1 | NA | TGCGCCAGCAGCCCGGGACGCTTGGGGCAGCCCCAGCATTTT | CASSPGRLGQPQHF
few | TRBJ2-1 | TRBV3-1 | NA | TGTGCCAGCAGCGCCGTTTTGACGGGACCGAGCCCCAATGAGCAGTTCTTC | CASSAVLTGPSPNEQFF
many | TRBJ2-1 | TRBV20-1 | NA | TGCAGTGCTAGAGCTTTCTTGGACAGCGCTAACAATGAGCAGTTCTTC | CSARAFLDSANNEQFF
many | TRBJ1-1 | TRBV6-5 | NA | TGTGCCAGCAGTTACCGGACAGTGAACACTGAAGCTTTCTTT | CASSYRTVNTEAFF
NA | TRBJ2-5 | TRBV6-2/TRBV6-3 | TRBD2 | TGTGCCAGCACCTACGGGTCTAGCGGGGAAGAGACCCAGTACTTC | CASTYGSSGEETQYF
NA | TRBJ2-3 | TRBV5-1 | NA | TGCGCCAGCAGCCCCCCCCTGGGACAAGCCACAGATACGCAGTATTTT | CASSPPLGQATDTQYF
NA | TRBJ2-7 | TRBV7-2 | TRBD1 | TGTGCCAGCAGCCATATTCGGGACAGGGGAGACGAGCAGTACTTC | CASSHIRDRGDEQYF
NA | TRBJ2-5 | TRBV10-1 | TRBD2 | TGCGCCAGCAGTGATATAGCGGGGGGCCAAGAGACCCAGTACTTC | CASSDIAGGQETQYF
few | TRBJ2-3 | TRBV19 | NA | TGTGCCAGTAACCCCGGCCAGGCGGGCACAGATACGCAGTATTTT | CASNPGQAGTDTQYF
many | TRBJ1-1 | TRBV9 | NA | TGTGCCAGCAGCGTAGATCCCGGGGGGCGGACTGAAGCTTTCTTT | CASSVDPGGRTEAFF
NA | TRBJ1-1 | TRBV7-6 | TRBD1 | TGTGCCAGCAGCTTAACCGGACAGGGGAACACTGAAGCTTTCTTT | CASSLTGQGNTEAFF
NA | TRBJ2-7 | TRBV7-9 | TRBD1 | TGTGCCAGCAGCTCCCAGGGGGACCTCTACGAGCAGTACTTC | CASSSQGDLYEQYF
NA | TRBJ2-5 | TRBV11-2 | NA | TGTGCCAGCAGGTCCCTGGGGGGGCCGCAGACCCAGTACTTC | CASRSLGGPQTQYF
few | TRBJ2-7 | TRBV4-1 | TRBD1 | TGCGCCAGCAGCCCTTACAGGGGGTACGAGCAGTACTTC | CASSPYRGYEQYF
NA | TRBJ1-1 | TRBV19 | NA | TGTGCCAGTAGGACAGGAAACACTGAAGCTTTCTTT | CASRTGNTEAFF
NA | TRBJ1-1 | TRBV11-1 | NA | TGTGCCAGCAGCCTACGGGTCGAAACTGAAGCTTTCTTT | CASSLRVETEAFF
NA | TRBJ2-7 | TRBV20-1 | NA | TGCAGTGCTAGAAAGGGAAGCGGCTACGAGCAGTACTTC | CSARKGSGYEQYF
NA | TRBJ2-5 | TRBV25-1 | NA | TGTGCCAGCAGTGAATCGCAGGGGAGCGAGACCCAGTACTTC | CASSESQGSETQYF
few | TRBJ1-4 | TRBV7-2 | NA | TGTGCCAGCAGCCAGGAACAGGCTGAAAAACTGTTTTTT | CASSQEQAEKLFF
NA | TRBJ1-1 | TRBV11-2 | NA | TGTGCCAGCAGCTTAGGGGGCGCCTCGAACACTGAAGCTTTCTTT | CASSLGGASNTEAFF
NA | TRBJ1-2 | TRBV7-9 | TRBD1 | TGTGCCAGCAGCTGGACCGGGACAGTTGATGGCTACACCTTC | CASSWTGTVDGYTF
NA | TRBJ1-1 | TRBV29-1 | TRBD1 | TGCAGCGCCGCGGACAGGACGAACACTGAAGCTTTCTTT | CSAADRTNTEAFF
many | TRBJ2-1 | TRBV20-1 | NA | TGCAGTGCTAGGGGCACGGGGGTTTTCTCCTACAATGAGCAGTTCTTC | CSARGTGVFSYNEQFF
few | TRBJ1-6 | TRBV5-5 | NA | TGTGCCAGCAGCCCAACAGGAGGCAGGGTCCTTTCACCCCTCCACTTT | CASSPTGGRVLSPLHF
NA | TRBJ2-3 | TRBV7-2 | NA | TGTGCCAGCAAGGGGGTTAGCACAGATACGCAGTATTTT | CASKGVSTDTQYF
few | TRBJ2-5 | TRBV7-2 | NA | TGTGCCAGCAGCCGGGGGGCCGCGGAGACCCAGTACTTC | CASSRGAAETQYF
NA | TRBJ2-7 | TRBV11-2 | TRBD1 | TGTGCCAGCAGCTTAGATCCGGACAGGGCGGCCTACGAGCAGTACTTC | CASSLDPDRAAYEQYF
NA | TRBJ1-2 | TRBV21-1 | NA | TGTGCCAGCAGCAAAGCGCATAGGGGACAGGGCCCATCCTATGGCTACACCTTC | CASSKAHRGQGPSYGYTF
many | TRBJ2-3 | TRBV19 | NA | TGTGCCAGTAGTACCCCCTTGCAACAGACAGATACGCAGTATTTT | CASSTPLQQTDTQYF